The 12 T cell receptor beta chains in this list originate from one sample, sequenced in a study of blood T cell repertoires in COVID-19. Repertoires were generated with immunoSEQ multiplex PCR, while TCRdb's copy carries only in-frame clones and drops some. The sample carries roughly 120,000 clones, 75% to 90% recorded once. Sequencing was done on a sample of peripheral blood. The source of these receptors is a woman in her 70s with acute or convalescent COVID-19.

The chain uses TRBV4-2 and TRBJ2-1; D is possibly TRBD1 (6 bases). The germline V gene encodes CDR1 LGHNA and CDR2 YNFKEQ. This CDR3 region has 15 residues. Trimming removed 1 base at V and 2 bases at J, with 9 bases between. CDR3 sequence: CASSQAAGAYNEQFF. CDR3 sequence (DNA): TGTGCCAGCAGCCAAGCGGCAGGGGCCTACAATGAGCAGTTCTTC.

This rearrangement joins TRBV24-1 to TRBJ1-2, with D hard to call. V lost 0 bases and J lost 4, with 14 bases in between. This CDR3 spans 16 amino acids. Germline assignment: CDR1 KGHDR and CDR2 SFDVKD. The CDR3 protein is CATSDLPGIESYGYTF. The CDR3 DNA follows: TGTGCCACCAGTGATTTGCCCGGGATCGAGTCCTATGGCTACACCTTC.

The table lists this clone with a count of one. This sequence joins TRBV7-8 and TRBJ1-1, with 7 bases that match TRBD1. CDR1 is SGHVS, CDR2 FQNEAQ, per germline. The CDR3 is 16 amino acids. V gave up 4 bases and J gave up 5 bases; unmatched junction bases: 13. CDR3 region: CASSSVTGRKFTEAFF. The CDR3 coding sequence is TGTGCCAGCAGCTCGGTGACAGGGCGGAAGTTTACTGAAGCTTTCTTT.

This chain connects TRBV6-2 or TRBV6-3 to TRBJ1-1; the D gene is possibly TRBD1 (6 bases). Trimming took off 4 bases at V and 7 bases at J, with 13 bases between the two ends. The CDR3 runs 13 residues. Germline CDR1 and CDR2: MNHEY and SVGEGT. The CDR3 DNA reads TGTGCCAGCAGTTCTACAGGGTTGGTTGAAGCTTTCTTT. It is translated as CASSSTGLVEAFF.

On this clone itself: Other nucleotide sequences from this sample produce the same CDR3. This chain uses TRBV5-1 with TRBJ1-1; 7 bases agree with TRBD1. The CDR3 runs 14 residues. The trim removed 5 bases at V and 2 bases at J, leaving 6 bases unmatched. Germline V CDR1 and CDR2: SGHRS, YFSETQ. CDR3 bases: TGCGCCAGCAGTCTACAGGGGACTAACACTGAAGCTTTCTTT. This codes for CASSLQGTNTEAFF.

V and J are TRBV2 and TRBJ2-5, with 9 positions matching TRBD1. The CDR3 extends over 13 amino acids. J was trimmed by 3 bases and V by 6 bases; bases with no gene match: 2. The V gene's germline CDR1 is SNHLY and CDR2 FYNNEI. This chain's CDR3 is CASRGTGKETQYF. CDR3 nucleotides: TGTGCCAGCAGGGGGACAGGGAAAGAGACCCAGTACTTC.

This chain links TRBV29-1 with TRBJ1-1, with 7 positions matching TRBD1. The CDR3 runs 12 residues. J was trimmed by 10 bases and V by 4 bases; bases with no gene match: 9. Germline values: CDR1 SQVTM, CDR2 ANQGSEA. The CDR3 loop is CSVGQGEARAFF. DNA for the CDR3: TGCAGCGTTGGACAGGGCGAAGCTCGAGCTTTCTTT.

In DNA, the CDR3 is TGTGCCAGCAGCTTAGATCGGGATACGCAGTATTTT. Translated, it gives CASSLDRDTQYF. The chain combines TRBV11-2 with TRBJ2-3; D is uncertain. V was trimmed by 0 bases and J by 6 bases, leaving 4 bases between them. In germline, CDR1 is SGHAT, CDR2 FQNNGV. This CDR3 contains 12 residues.

V and J are TRBV6-6 and TRBJ1-1; 7 nucleotides line up with TRBD1. With V trimmed by 7 bases and J by 4 bases, 9 bases remained unmatched. Germline CDR1 and CDR2: MNHNY and SVGAGI (reference sequence). The CDR3 is made up of 14 amino acids. The CDR3 sequence is CASTNPEGATEAFF. The DNA for the CDR3 is TGTGCCAGCACCAACCCCGAGGGGGCCACTGAAGCTTTCTTT.

This CDR3 reads CASPYGPLDTQYF. As DNA, the CDR3 is TGTGCCAGCCCATATGGCCCCCTAGATACGCAGTATTTT. The chain uses TRBV27 and TRBJ2-3; unclear D gene. This CDR3 comprises 13 residues. Trimming removed 8 bases at V and 5 bases at J, with 14 bases between. Germline V gives CDR1 MNHEY, CDR2 SMNVEV (reference sequence).

This sequence joins TRBV30 and TRBJ2-5; TRBD2 might be the D (6 bases). V lost 8 bases, J lost 2 bases, and 15 bases lay in between. This CDR3 is built from 13 residues. Germline V gene data show CDR1 as GTSNPN and CDR2 as SVGIG (reference sequence). CDR3: CARKGTPQETQYF. The CDR3 DNA sequence: TGTGCCCGAAAGGGGACTCCACAAGAGACCCAGTACTTC.

In this sample, this clone turned up a few times. In DNA form, the CDR3 reads TGCGCCAGCAGCTTAGGGTCAGGGGACACTGAAGCTTTCTTT. Amino acids: CASSLGSGDTEAFF. The rearrangement joins TRBV5-1 to TRBJ1-1; possibly TRBD1 for D (6 bases). V was shortened by 2 bases and J by 3 bases, with 11 bases between the two germline ends. This CDR3 comprises 14 residues. The germline V gene encodes CDR1 SGHRS and CDR2 YFSETQ.